These T cell receptor beta chains were read from a single sample in a study of T cell changes during pregnancy in multiple sclerosis. Profiled with immunoSEQ multiplex PCR; TCRdb holds only in-frame clones, not every one. The sample holds 80,000 to 100,000 clones, approximately 92% seen once. The sample in question was peripheral blood, obtained in the first trimester of pregnancy. All receptors come from a female donor with multiple sclerosis, enrolled in a pregnancy study. The CDR3 runs from the conserved cysteine through the conserved F or W. A D gene is named only where the DNA matches it firmly. Not every row has a clone size; where given, it reads once, few, many or a size class.

clone size: .
J gene: TRBJ2-5
V gene: TRBV2
D gene: TRBD2
CDR3 DNA: TGTGCCAGCAGTCGACTAGCGGGAGGGGGGGGGAAAGAGACCCAGTACTTC
CDR3 protein: CASSRLAGGGGKETQYF

clone size: .
J gene: TRBJ2-7
V gene: TRBV5-1
D gene: .
CDR3 DNA: TGCGCCAGCAGCCCCGACTCCAGGGTTTACGAGCAGTACTTC
CDR3 protein: CASSPDSRVYEQYF

clone size: once
J gene: TRBJ1-1
V gene: TRBV28
D gene: .
CDR3 DNA: TGTGCCAGCAGGCCCTGGACAGCGAACACTGAAGCTTTCTTT
CDR3 protein: CASRPWTANTEAFF

clone size: .
J gene: TRBJ2-1
V gene: TRBV10-3
D gene: .
CDR3 DNA: TGTGCCATCAGCCCTATGAGCGGCAGCTCCTACAATGAGCAGTTCTTC
CDR3 protein: CAISPMSGSSYNEQFF

clone size: .
J gene: TRBJ2-3
V gene: TRBV5-1
D gene: .
CDR3 DNA: TGCGCCAGCAGCCGACGAGGGGGGGAGGGTACGCAGTATTTT
CDR3 protein: CASSRRGGEGTQYF

clone size: .
J gene: TRBJ2-7
V gene: TRBV19
D gene: TRBD1
CDR3 DNA: TGTGCCAGTAGTGCGGGACAGGGGACCTACGAGCAGTACTTC
CDR3 protein: CASSAGQGTYEQYF

clone size: .
J gene: TRBJ2-1
V gene: TRBV5-4
D gene: .
CDR3 DNA: TGTGCCAGCAGCTTGGTTGCGGTGAACAACAATGAGCAGTTCTTC
CDR3 protein: CASSLVAVNNNEQFF

clone size: .
J gene: TRBJ1-1
V gene: TRBV6-1
D gene: .
CDR3 DNA: TGTGCCAGCAGTGAATTTGGCAATGCAGAAGCTTTCTTT
CDR3 protein: CASSEFGNAEAFF

clone size: .
J gene: TRBJ2-4
V gene: TRBV7-8
D gene: TRBD2
CDR3 DNA: TGTGCCAGCAGCTTTTCTCTAGCGGGGCGACTAGCCAAAAACATTCAGTACTTC
CDR3 protein: CASSFSLAGRLAKNIQYF

clone size: .
J gene: TRBJ2-1
V gene: TRBV29-1
D gene: TRBD2
CDR3 DNA: TGCAGCGTTGGCCGTCGACTAGCGGGAGAGGAAAGTGAGCAGTTCTTC
CDR3 protein: CSVGRRLAGEESEQFF

clone size: .
J gene: TRBJ2-7
V gene: TRBV19
D gene: TRBD1
CDR3 DNA: TGTGCCAGTAGTCCGACAGGGGGACACTCCTACGAGCAGTACTTC
CDR3 protein: CASSPTGGHSYEQYF

clone size: .
J gene: TRBJ2-5
V gene: TRBV19
D gene: .
CDR3 DNA: TGTGCCAGTAGTATAATCTGGCGGGAGACCCAGTACTTC
CDR3 protein: CASSIIWRETQYF

clone size: few
J gene: TRBJ1-2
V gene: TRBV27
D gene: TRBD1
CDR3 DNA: TGTGCCAGCAGTATGGACAGGAGATACTATGGCTACACCTTC
CDR3 protein: CASSMDRRYYGYTF

clone size: .
J gene: TRBJ2-6
V gene: TRBV28
D gene: TRBD2
CDR3 DNA: TGTGCCAGCAGTCCATACGGGACTAGCGGGAGGGCCCCATCCGGGGCCAACGTCCTGACTTTC
CDR3 protein: CASSPYGTSGRAPSGANVLTF

clone size: .
J gene: TRBJ2-7
V gene: TRBV5-1
D gene: .
CDR3 DNA: TGCGCCAGCAGTAGGGGGGGGGACTACGAGCAGTACTTC
CDR3 protein: CASSRGGDYEQYF

clone size: .
J gene: TRBJ2-7
V gene: TRBV7-2
D gene: TRBD2
CDR3 DNA: TGTGCCAGCAGCCTCCGGACTAGCGGGAGAAGGTACGAGCAGTACTTC
CDR3 protein: CASSLRTSGRRYEQYF

clone size: .
J gene: TRBJ1-2
V gene: TRBV6-6
D gene: .
CDR3 DNA: TGTGCCAGCAGTTACGACAGGCTCTATGGCTACACCTTC
CDR3 protein: CASSYDRLYGYTF

clone size: .
J gene: TRBJ2-7
V gene: TRBV7-9
D gene: .
CDR3 DNA: TGTGCCAGCAGCGGCGGGGGACAGGTCTCCTACGAGCAGTACTTC
CDR3 protein: CASSGGGQVSYEQYF

clone size: .
J gene: TRBJ1-4
V gene: TRBV25-1
D gene: .
CDR3 DNA: TGTGCCAGCAGTGACTCGGAGGGTGGGAATAATGAAAAACTGTTTTTT
CDR3 protein: CASSDSEGGNNEKLFF

clone size: .
J gene: TRBJ2-1
V gene: TRBV6-5
D gene: .
CDR3 DNA: TGTGCCAGCAGCCCTTTTTTAGCCTACAATGAGCAGTTCTTC
CDR3 protein: CASSPFLAYNEQFF

clone size: .
J gene: TRBJ1-5
V gene: TRBV28
D gene: TRBD1
CDR3 DNA: TGTGCCAGCAGTTTAGGGGGACAGACGAGAGGGCCCCAGCATTTT
CDR3 protein: CASSLGGQTRGPQHF

clone size: .
J gene: TRBJ2-3
V gene: TRBV7-9
D gene: TRBD2
CDR3 DNA: TGTGCCAGCAGCGCGGGACTAGCGGGAGTTGAGGCGCAGTATTTT
CDR3 protein: CASSAGLAGVEAQYF

clone size: once
J gene: TRBJ2-2
V gene: TRBV4-2
D gene: TRBD2
CDR3 DNA: TGTGCCAGCAGCCAAGGGCTAGCGGGGATAGGAGACACCGGGGAGCTGTTTTTT
CDR3 protein: CASSQGLAGIGDTGELFF

clone size: .
J gene: TRBJ2-1
V gene: TRBV11-2
D gene: .
CDR3 DNA: TGTGCCAGCAGCTCTTCCGGGGAGCAGTTCTTC
CDR3 protein: CASSSSGEQFF

clone size: once
J gene: TRBJ2-7
V gene: TRBV30
D gene: .
CDR3 DNA: TGTGCCTGGCTCCCCGACAGTGGAACCTACGAGCAGTACTTC
CDR3 protein: CAWLPDSGTYEQYF

clone size: once
J gene: TRBJ2-1
V gene: TRBV19
D gene: .
CDR3 DNA: TGTGCCAGTAGTATAGCGGCCATCAGGAATGAGCAGTTCTTC
CDR3 protein: CASSIAAIRNEQFF

clone size: .
J gene: TRBJ2-3
V gene: TRBV9
D gene: TRBD2
CDR3 DNA: TGTGCCAGCAGCGGAAGCGGGGGTTGGGAAGATACGCAGTATTTT
CDR3 protein: CASSGSGGWEDTQYF

clone size: .
J gene: TRBJ2-1
V gene: TRBV27
D gene: TRBD2
CDR3 DNA: TGTGCCAGCAGTTTAACCTCTTGGGGGGGATCCTACAATGAGCAGTTCTTC
CDR3 protein: CASSLTSWGGSYNEQFF

clone size: .
J gene: TRBJ1-1
V gene: TRBV16
D gene: .
CDR3 DNA: TGTGCCAGCAGCCATAGCCCCCTAGGAGTGGGAGCTTTCTTT
CDR3 protein: CASSHSPLGVGAFF

clone size: .
J gene: TRBJ2-7
V gene: TRBV2
D gene: .
CDR3 DNA: TGTGCCAGCATACTCCCCCGGACGGGGTACGAGCAGTACTTC
CDR3 protein: CASILPRTGYEQYF

clone size: .
J gene: TRBJ2-2
V gene: TRBV25-1
D gene: TRBD1
CDR3 DNA: TGTGCCAGCGGAAGAGGGACAGGGGGAACCGGGGAGCTGTTTTTT
CDR3 protein: CASGRGTGGTGELFF

clone size: .
J gene: TRBJ2-7
V gene: TRBV7-2
D gene: .
CDR3 DNA: TGTGCCAGCAGCTTGGGTCAGCGCGAGCAGTACTTC
CDR3 protein: CASSLGQREQYF

clone size: .
J gene: TRBJ2-1
V gene: TRBV15
D gene: TRBD1
CDR3 DNA: TGTGCCACCAGCAGACCGGACAGGGATTACAATGAGCAGTTCTTC
CDR3 protein: CATSRPDRDYNEQFF

clone size: once
J gene: TRBJ1-1
V gene: TRBV19
D gene: TRBD1
CDR3 DNA: TGTGCCAGTAACCCGACAGGGGAGAACACTGAAGCTTTCTTT
CDR3 protein: CASNPTGENTEAFF

clone size: .
J gene: TRBJ2-2
V gene: TRBV30
D gene: .
CDR3 DNA: TGTGCCTGGAGTGGGGACTTCACCGGGGAGCTGTTTTTT
CDR3 protein: CAWSGDFTGELFF

clone size: .
J gene: TRBJ1-1
V gene: TRBV7-2
D gene: .
CDR3 DNA: TGTGCCAGCAGCTTAGAGGCAAACAGGGTTGATGCCGCTTTCTTT
CDR3 protein: CASSLEANRVDAAFF

clone size: .
J gene: TRBJ2-1
V gene: TRBV20-1
D gene: .
CDR3 DNA: TGCAGTGCTAGCAGGGTCAATGAGCAGTTCTTC
CDR3 protein: CSASRVNEQFF

clone size: .
J gene: TRBJ2-7
V gene: TRBV28
D gene: TRBD2
CDR3 DNA: TGTGCCAGCAGTTTTTTAGCGGGACGGATGTTAACTTCCTACGAGCAGTACTTC
CDR3 protein: CASSFLAGRMLTSYEQYF

clone size: .
J gene: TRBJ2-7
V gene: TRBV27
D gene: TRBD1
CDR3 DNA: TGTGCCAGCAGGGGGAGGGACAGGGAGATCTACGAGCAGTACTTC
CDR3 protein: CASRGRDREIYEQYF

clone size: .
J gene: TRBJ2-1
V gene: TRBV5-6
D gene: TRBD2
CDR3 DNA: TGTGCCAGCAGCTTGGACGAACTAGCGCGAGGTTACAATGAGCAGTTCTTC
CDR3 protein: CASSLDELARGYNEQFF

clone size: .
J gene: TRBJ1-1
V gene: TRBV7-8
D gene: TRBD1
CDR3 DNA: TGTGCCAGCAGCCTTCCGACAGGGCAGGGGAGCACTGAAGCTTTCTTT
CDR3 protein: CASSLPTGQGSTEAFF

clone size: .
J gene: TRBJ2-7
V gene: TRBV7-2
D gene: TRBD1
CDR3 DNA: TGTGCCAGCAGCTTAATTCCGGGACAGGGAGCGCACGAGCAGTACTTC
CDR3 protein: CASSLIPGQGAHEQYF

clone size: .
J gene: TRBJ1-1
V gene: TRBV9
D gene: TRBD1
CDR3 DNA: TGTGCCAGCAGCCTCGGACAGGGGACGAACACTGAAGCTTTCTTT
CDR3 protein: CASSLGQGTNTEAFF

clone size: .
J gene: TRBJ2-5
V gene: TRBV30
D gene: TRBD1
CDR3 DNA: TGTGCCTGGAAGGGGGCCCGGGAGACCCAGTACTTC
CDR3 protein: CAWKGARETQYF